What follows are 18 T cell receptor beta chains derived from one specimen sequenced in a study of shared clonotypes between healthy human individuals. The assay was immunoSEQ multiplex PCR, and TCRdb's table has in-frame clones only and misses some. This table has 550,000 to 700,000 clones, around 73% appearing once. Material: memory CD4+ T cells sorted from blood. Subset specified: CD45RA-negative fraction. These TCRs come from a woman younger than 45 in good health.

Comment on this clone: This specimen includes other DNA sequences encoding the same CDR3. The genes are TRBV4-1 and TRBJ2-7; D is unclear. CDR3 size: 14 residues. Deletions cut 0 bases from V and 1 base from J, with 7 bases between. Germline V lookup: CDR1 MGHRA, CDR2 YSYEKL. The CDR3 here is CASSQDGRSYEQYF. For the CDR3, the DNA is TGCGCCAGCAGCCAAGATGGCAGATCCTACGAGCAGTACTTC.

The chain is built from TRBV28 and TRBJ1-2; D is possibly TRBD1 (5 bases). Trimming left V 8 bases short and J 5 bases short, with 24 bases between. In germline, CDR1 is MDHEN, CDR2 SYDVKM. This CDR3 has 16 amino acids. CDR3 amino acids: CASGRVGANEVYGYTF. As DNA, the CDR3 is TGTGCCAGCGGCCGGGTCGGGGCTAACGAGGTTTATGGCTACACCTTC.

This clone was counted between two and nine times. This chain joins TRBV28 and TRBJ1-2; possibly TRBD1 for D (6 bases). Germline V gene lookup returns CDR1 MDHEN and CDR2 SYDVKM. The CDR3 is 17 residues long. V lost 8 bases to trimming and J lost 4 bases, with 26 bases between them. CDR3 DNA: TGTGCCAGCCGAAATAACTATGGTGGGGGGCCTGGCTATGGCTACACCTTC. This gives the protein CASRNNYGGGPGYGYTF.

V is TRBV18 and J is TRBJ2-2; D possibly corresponds to TRBD1 (6 bases). The CDR3 has 15 residues. V lost 6 bases and J 3 bases, leaving 14 bases between the germline ends. CDR1 is KGHSH and CDR2 is LQKENI in the germline V gene. The CDR3 here is CASSSQGIDTGELFF. CDR3 nucleotides: TGTGCCAGCTCCAGCCAGGGGATTGACACCGGGGAGCTGTTTTTT.

The rearrangement uses TRBV2 and TRBJ2-3, with 7 bases lining up with TRBD2. This CDR3 spans 13 amino acids. J was trimmed by 2 bases and V by 5 bases; bases with no gene match: 1. Per germline, CDR1 SNHLY and CDR2 FYNNEI. CDR3 DNA sequence: TGTGCCAGCAGTCAGCGGGACACAGATACGCAGTATTTT. The encoded protein is CASSQRDTDTQYF.

This clone was detected a few times. This chain links TRBV29-1 with TRBJ2-2; 8 positions agree with TRBD2. With 1 base clipped from V and 4 bases from J, the junction kept 5 bases outside the gene matches. The germline gives CDR1 SQVTM, CDR2 ANQGSEA. CDR3 length: 15 residues. CDR3 DNA: TGCAGCGTTGAAGCGGGAGGGCCCGGCACCGGGGAGCTGTTTTTT. Translating it yields CSVEAGGPGTGELFF.

The CDR3 coding sequence is TGTGCCAGCAGCCCGCGGGGGGAGGGAAACACCATATATTTT. Amino acid sequence: CASSPRGEGNTIYF. J is TRBJ1-3 and V is TRBV6-5; weak D call: TRBD1 (5 bases). V dropped 6 bases and J dropped 4 bases, with 13 bases sitting between them. Germline assignment: CDR1 MNHEY and CDR2 SVGAGI. The CDR3 totals 14 residues.

The gene calls are TRBV6-5 and TRBJ1-5; no reliable D call. The length of the CDR3 is 14 residues. CDR1 and CDR2 (germline): MNHEY, SVGAGI. V was trimmed by 0 bases and J by 5 bases, leaving 8 bases between them. The CDR3 is CASSYSYGDQPQHF. The CDR3 DNA sequence: TGTGCCAGCAGTTACTCGTACGGGGATCAGCCCCAGCATTTT.

This clone was counted between two and nine times. The CDR3 DNA reads as TGCGCCAGCAGTGACCCCTCCAGCCCGACCAGTCCCCAGCATTTT. As protein: CASSDPSSPTSPQHF. V usage is TRBV10-2 and J usage is TRBJ1-5, with D uncertain. The CDR3 loop spans 15 amino acids. CDR1 and CDR2 from the germline V gene are WSHSY and SAAADI. V dropped 3 bases and J dropped 10 bases, with 19 bases sitting between them.

The gene calls are TRBV4-1 and TRBJ2-1; 9 bases are shared with TRBD2. The CDR3 contains 17 residues. The J segment lost 8 bases and the V segment lost 5 bases, leaving 16 bases of the junction unmatched. CDR1 MGHRA and CDR2 YSYEKL come from the germline V gene. CDR3 protein: CASSAEVAGVKSHEQFF. CDR3 sequence (DNA): TGCGCCAGCAGCGCAGAGGTAGCGGGAGTAAAATCCCATGAGCAGTTCTTC.

The gene calls are TRBV7-8 and TRBJ2-7; possibly TRBD1 for D (5 bases). With 8 bases removed from V and 6 bases from J, the gap between germline ends came to 26 bases. CDR3 length equals 16 residues. Per germline, CDR1 SGHVS and CDR2 FQNEAQ. The CDR3 spells CASLLAGPSISSEQYF. The CDR3 DNA reads as TGTGCCAGCCTCCTTGCAGGGCCTAGTATATCAAGCGAGCAGTACTTC. Full variable domain (outside the CDR3, taken from reference TRBV7-8 and TRBJ2-7): GAGVSQSPRYKVAKRGQDVALRCDPISGHVSLFWYQQALGQGPEFLTYFQNEAQLDKSGLPSDRFFAERPEGSVSTLKIQRTQQEDSAVYLCASLLAGPSISSEQYFGPGTRLTVT.

This clone was counted a few times. This chain uses TRBV4-2 with TRBJ1-1, with a weak D call TRBD1 (5 bases). V was pared by 4 bases and J by 4 bases, with 16 bases between. The CDR3 is 15 residues long. From germline, CDR1 is LGHNA and CDR2 YNFKEQ. The CDR3 DNA reads TGTGCCAGCAGCCCAATCAGAAGGGACGGCACTGAAGCTTTCTTT. Its protein product is CASSPIRRDGTEAFF.

V usage is TRBV11-2 and J usage is TRBJ2-3; TRBD2 agrees at 7 bases. The CDR3 consists of 14 residues. Trimming cost V 6 bases and J 4 bases; bases outside gene matches: 7. Germline V gene data show CDR1 as SGHAT and CDR2 as FQNNGV. CDR3 in amino acids: CASRAGTNSDTQYF. In DNA, the CDR3 is TGTGCCAGCAGGGCCGGGACTAATTCAGATACGCAGTATTTT.

This clone appeared a few times. For the CDR3, the DNA is TGCGCCAGCAGTCAATCTAGCGGGAACACAGATACGCAGTATTTT. It yields the protein CASSQSSGNTDTQYF. The chain joins TRBV10-1 to TRBJ2-3, with TRBD2 identical over 9 bases. CDR3 size: 15 residues. The J segment lost 2 bases and the V segment lost 5 bases, leaving 5 bases of the junction unmatched. The V gene's germline CDR1 is WNHNN and CDR2 SYGVQD (reference sequence).

The CDR3 loop is CASRRLAGGIAKNIQYF. As DNA, the CDR3 is TGTGCCAGCAGGAGACTAGCGGGGGGTATAGCCAAAAACATTCAGTACTTC. The rearrangement links TRBV28 to TRBJ2-4, with 13 bases fitting TRBD2. Germline V gene lookup returns CDR1 MDHEN and CDR2 SYDVKM. V shed 6 bases, J shed 0 bases, and the junction held 5 bases outside the gene matches. The CDR3 extends over 17 amino acids. Drawing the rest from reference TRBV28 and TRBJ2-4, the complete variable domain is DVKVTQSSRYLVKRTGEKVFLECVQDMDHENMFWYRQDPGLGLRLIYFSYDVKMKEKGDIPEGYSVSREKKERFSLILESASTNQTSMYLCASRRLAGGIAKNIQYFGAGTRLSVL.

The J gene is TRBJ1-1, the V gene TRBV2, with TRBD1 matching 7 bases. The CDR3 spans 14 residues. Trimming removed 5 bases from V and 3 bases from J; junction bases left unmatched: 6. From germline, CDR1 is SNHLY and CDR2 FYNNEI. The CDR3 loop reads CASSQGTAYTEAFF. The CDR3 region has the DNA TGTGCCAGCAGTCAGGGGACAGCGTACACTGAAGCTTTCTTT.

The chain recombines TRBV28 with TRBJ2-3; 9 nucleotides line up with TRBD2. The CDR3 is 15 amino acids. The germline V gene encodes CDR1 MDHEN and CDR2 SYDVKM. Trimming removed 3 bases from V and 4 bases from J; junction bases left unmatched: 5. CDR3 bases: TGTGCCAGCAGTTTGGCGGGAGGGCCATCAGATACGCAGTATTTT. Residues: CASSLAGGPSDTQYF.

V usage is TRBV25-1 and J usage is TRBJ2-5; the D is unclear. Germline CDR1 and CDR2: MGHDK and SYGVNS. CDR3 length: 14 residues. V shed 7 bases and J shed 3 bases, with 15 bases lying between them. CDR3 amino acids: CASTDLNTEETQYF. CDR3 sequence (DNA): TGTGCCAGCACGGACCTAAACACTGAAGAGACCCAGTACTTC. Full variable domain (rest looked up from reference TRBV25-1 and TRBJ2-5): EADIYQTPRYLVIGTGKKITLECSQTMGHDKMYWYQQDPGMELHLIHYSYGVNSTEKGDLSSESTVSRIRTEHFPLTLESARPSHTSQYLCASTDLNTEETQYFGPGTRLLVL.